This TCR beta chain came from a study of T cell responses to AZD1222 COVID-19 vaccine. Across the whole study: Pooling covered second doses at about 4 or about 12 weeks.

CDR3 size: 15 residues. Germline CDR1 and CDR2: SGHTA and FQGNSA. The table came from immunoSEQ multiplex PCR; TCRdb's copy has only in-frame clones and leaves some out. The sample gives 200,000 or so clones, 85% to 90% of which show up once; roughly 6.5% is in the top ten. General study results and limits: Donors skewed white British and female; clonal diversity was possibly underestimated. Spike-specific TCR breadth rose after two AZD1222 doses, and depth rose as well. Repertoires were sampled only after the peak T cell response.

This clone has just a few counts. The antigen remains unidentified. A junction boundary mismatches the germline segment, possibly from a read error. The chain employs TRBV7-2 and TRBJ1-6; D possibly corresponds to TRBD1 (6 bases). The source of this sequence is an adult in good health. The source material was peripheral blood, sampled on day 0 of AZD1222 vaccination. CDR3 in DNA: TGTGCCAGCAAGCGGGGGCCCTCCGATAATTCACCCCTCCACTTT. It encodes CASKRGPSDNSPLHF. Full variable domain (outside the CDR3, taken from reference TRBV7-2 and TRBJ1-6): GAGVSQSPSNKVTEKGKDVELRCDPISGHTALYWYRQSLGQGLEFLIYFQGNSAPDKSGLPSDRFSAERTGGSVSTLTIQRTQQEDSAVYLCASKRGPSDNSPLHFGNGTRLTVT.